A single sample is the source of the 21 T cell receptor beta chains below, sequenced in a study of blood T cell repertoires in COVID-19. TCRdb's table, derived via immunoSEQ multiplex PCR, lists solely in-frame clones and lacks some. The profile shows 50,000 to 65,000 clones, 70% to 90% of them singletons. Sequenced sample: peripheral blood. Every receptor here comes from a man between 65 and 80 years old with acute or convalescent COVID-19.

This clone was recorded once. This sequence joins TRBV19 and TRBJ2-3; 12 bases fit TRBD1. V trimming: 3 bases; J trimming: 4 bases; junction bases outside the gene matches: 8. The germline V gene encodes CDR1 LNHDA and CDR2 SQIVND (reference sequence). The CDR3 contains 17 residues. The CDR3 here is CASSIYVGTGGPDTQYF. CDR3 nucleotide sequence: TGTGCCAGTAGTATTTATGTTGGGACAGGGGGCCCAGATACGCAGTATTTT.

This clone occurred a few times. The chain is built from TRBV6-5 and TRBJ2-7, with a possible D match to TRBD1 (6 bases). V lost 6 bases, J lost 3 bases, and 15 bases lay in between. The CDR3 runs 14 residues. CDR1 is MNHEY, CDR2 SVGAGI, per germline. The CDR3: CASRGARVGYEQYF. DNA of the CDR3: TGTGCCAGCAGGGGGGCGAGGGTAGGCTACGAGCAGTACTTC.

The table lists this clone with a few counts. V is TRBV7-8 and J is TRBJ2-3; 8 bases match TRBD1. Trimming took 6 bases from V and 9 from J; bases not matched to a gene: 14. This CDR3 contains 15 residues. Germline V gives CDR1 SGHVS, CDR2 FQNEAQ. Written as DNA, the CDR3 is TGTGCCAGCAGGGGGGAGGACAGGGCTCGGTGGACGCAGTATTTT. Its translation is CASRGEDRARWTQYF.

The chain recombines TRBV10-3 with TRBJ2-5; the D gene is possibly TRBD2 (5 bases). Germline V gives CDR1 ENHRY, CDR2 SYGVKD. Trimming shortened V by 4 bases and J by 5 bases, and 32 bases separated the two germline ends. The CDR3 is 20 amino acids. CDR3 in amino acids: CAISGPLVPRTQRTDETQYF. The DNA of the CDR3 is TGTGCCATCAGTGGCCCCCTCGTACCTCGGACTCAGCGAACGGACGAGACCCAGTACTTC.

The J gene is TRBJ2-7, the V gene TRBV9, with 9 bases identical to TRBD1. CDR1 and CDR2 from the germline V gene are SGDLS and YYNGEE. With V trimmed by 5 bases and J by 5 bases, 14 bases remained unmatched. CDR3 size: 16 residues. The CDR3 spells CASSRVPGDRVHEQYF. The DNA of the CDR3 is TGTGCCAGCAGTCGTGTTCCCGGGGACAGGGTCCACGAGCAGTACTTC. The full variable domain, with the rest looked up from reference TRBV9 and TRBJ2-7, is DSGVTQTPKHLITATGQRVTLRCSPRSGDLSVYWYQQSLDQGLQFLIQYYNGEERAKGNILERFSAQQFPDLHSELNLSSLELGDSALYFCASSRVPGDRVHEQYFGPGTRLTVT.

CDR3 sequence reads: CATSDPGRGDYGYTF. CDR3 coding DNA: TGTGCCACCAGCGACCCAGGCAGGGGAGACTATGGCTACACCTTC. The chain has TRBV15 and TRBJ1-2; a weak D match, TRBD1 (6 bases). This CDR3 contains 15 residues. Trimming cost V 5 bases and J 3 bases, with 16 bases left between them. Germline V lookup: CDR1 LNHNV, CDR2 YYDKDF (reference sequence).

CDR3 sequence: CASSQGTARLYGYTF. The DNA for the CDR3 is TGTGCCAGCAGCCAAGGGACTGCCCGCCTCTATGGCTACACCTTC. The chain links TRBV3-1 (or the pseudogene TRBV3-2) to TRBJ1-2; unclear D gene. The CDR3 runs 15 residues. The germline V and J ends were trimmed by 1 base and 4 bases, with 13 bases remaining between them. Germline values: CDR1 LGHDT, CDR2 YNNKEL (reference sequence).

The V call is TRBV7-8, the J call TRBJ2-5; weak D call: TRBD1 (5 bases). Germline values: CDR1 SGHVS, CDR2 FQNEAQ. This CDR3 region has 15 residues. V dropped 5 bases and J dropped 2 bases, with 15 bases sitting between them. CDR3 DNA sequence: TGTGCCAGCAGCCCCGGCCCCAGGGATCAAGAGACCCAGTACTTC. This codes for CASSPGPRDQETQYF.

This CDR3 reads CASSLYGTSLFYEQYF. In DNA form, the CDR3 reads TGTGCCAGCAGTTTATACGGGACTAGCCTTTTCTACGAGCAGTACTTC. The J gene is TRBJ2-7, the V gene TRBV27; TRBD2 aligns across 9 bases. The CDR3 extends over 16 amino acids. V was pared by 1 base and J by 3 bases, with 7 bases of the junction left unmatched. Germline V gene lookup returns CDR1 MNHEY and CDR2 SMNVEV (reference sequence).

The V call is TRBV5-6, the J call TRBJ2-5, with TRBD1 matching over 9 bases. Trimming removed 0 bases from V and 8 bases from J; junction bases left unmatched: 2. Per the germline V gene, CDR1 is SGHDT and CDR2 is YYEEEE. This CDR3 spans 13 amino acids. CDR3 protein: CASSLDRGPTQYF. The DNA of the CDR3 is TGTGCCAGCAGCTTGGACAGGGGGCCAACCCAGTACTTC.

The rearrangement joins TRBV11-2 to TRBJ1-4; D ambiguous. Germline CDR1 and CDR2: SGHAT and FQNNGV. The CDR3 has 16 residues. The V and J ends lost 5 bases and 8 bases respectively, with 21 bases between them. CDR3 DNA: TGTGCCAGCAGCCCTCTGACTCGGGGATTGGGGGAAAAACTGTTTTTT. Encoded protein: CASSPLTRGLGEKLFF.

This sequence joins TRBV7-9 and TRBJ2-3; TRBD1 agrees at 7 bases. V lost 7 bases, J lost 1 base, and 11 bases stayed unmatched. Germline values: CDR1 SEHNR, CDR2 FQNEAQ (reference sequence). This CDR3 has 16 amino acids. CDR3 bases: TGTGCCAGCACACCTCGGGGTAGGGGGCGCACAGATACGCAGTATTTT. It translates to CASTPRGRGRTDTQYF.

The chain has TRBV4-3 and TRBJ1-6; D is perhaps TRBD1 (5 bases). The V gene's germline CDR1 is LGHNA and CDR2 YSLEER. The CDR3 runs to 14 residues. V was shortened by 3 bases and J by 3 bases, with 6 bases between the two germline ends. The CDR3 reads CASSQQGYNSPLHF. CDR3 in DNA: TGCGCCAGCAGCCAGCAGGGCTATAATTCACCCCTCCACTTT.

This chain's CDR3 is CATSDSQGITEAFF. CDR3 coding DNA: TGTGCCACCAGTGATTCTCAGGGTATCACTGAAGCTTTCTTT. The chain recombines TRBV24-1 with TRBJ1-1; perhaps TRBD1 as D (5 bases). Germline V CDR1 and CDR2: KGHDR, SFDVKD. The V gene lost 2 bases and the J gene lost 4 bases, with 10 bases spanning the gap. CDR3 length equals 14 residues.

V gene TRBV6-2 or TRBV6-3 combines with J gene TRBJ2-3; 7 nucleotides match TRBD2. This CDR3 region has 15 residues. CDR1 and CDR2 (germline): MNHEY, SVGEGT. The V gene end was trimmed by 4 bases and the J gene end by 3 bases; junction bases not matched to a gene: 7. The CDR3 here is CASSSLGGVTDTQYF. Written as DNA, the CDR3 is TGTGCCAGCAGTTCATTGGGGGGGGTTACAGATACGCAGTATTTT.

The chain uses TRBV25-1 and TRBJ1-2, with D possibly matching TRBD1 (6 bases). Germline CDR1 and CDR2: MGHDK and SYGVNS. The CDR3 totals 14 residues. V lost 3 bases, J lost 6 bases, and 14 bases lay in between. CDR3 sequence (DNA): TGTGCCAGCAGTGATCGGGGGGCGGTCCATGGCTACACCTTC. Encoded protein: CASSDRGAVHGYTF.

CDR3 in DNA: TGCGCCAGCAGCTCCCCTAGCGGGGGAAGCACAGATACGCAGTATTTT. The encoded protein is CASSSPSGGSTDTQYF. This chain links TRBV5-1 with TRBJ2-3; TRBD2 agrees at 10 bases. This CDR3 is built from 16 residues. Looked up from germline, CDR1 is SGHRS and CDR2 is YFSETQ. V trimming: 3 bases; J trimming: 0 bases; junction bases outside the gene matches: 4.

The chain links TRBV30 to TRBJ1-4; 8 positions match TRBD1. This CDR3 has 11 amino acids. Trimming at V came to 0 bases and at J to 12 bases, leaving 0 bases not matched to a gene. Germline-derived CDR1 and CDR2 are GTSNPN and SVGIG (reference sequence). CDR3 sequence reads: CAWSVQGELFF. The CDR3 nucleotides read TGTGCCTGGAGTGTACAGGGGGAACTGTTTTTT.

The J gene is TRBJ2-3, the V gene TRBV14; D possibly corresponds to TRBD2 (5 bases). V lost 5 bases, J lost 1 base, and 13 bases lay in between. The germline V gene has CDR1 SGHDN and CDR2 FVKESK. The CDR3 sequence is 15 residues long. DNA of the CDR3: TGTGCCAGCAGCGGAGCGGCTGGTGGCACAGATACGCAGTATTTT. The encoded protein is CASSGAAGGTDTQYF.

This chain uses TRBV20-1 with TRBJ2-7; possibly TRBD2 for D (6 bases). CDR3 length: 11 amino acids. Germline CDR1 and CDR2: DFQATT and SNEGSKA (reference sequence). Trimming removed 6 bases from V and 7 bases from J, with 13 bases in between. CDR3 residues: CSADRGREQYF. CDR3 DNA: TGCAGTGCCGACCGGGGGAGAGAGCAGTACTTC.

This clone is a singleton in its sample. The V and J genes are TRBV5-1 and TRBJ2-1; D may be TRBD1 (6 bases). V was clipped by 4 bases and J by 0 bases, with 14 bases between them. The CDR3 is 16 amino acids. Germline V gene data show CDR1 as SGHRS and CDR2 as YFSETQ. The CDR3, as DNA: TGCGCCAGCAGCGCTCCGGGACACAACTCCTACAATGAGCAGTTCTTC. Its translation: CASSAPGHNSYNEQFF.